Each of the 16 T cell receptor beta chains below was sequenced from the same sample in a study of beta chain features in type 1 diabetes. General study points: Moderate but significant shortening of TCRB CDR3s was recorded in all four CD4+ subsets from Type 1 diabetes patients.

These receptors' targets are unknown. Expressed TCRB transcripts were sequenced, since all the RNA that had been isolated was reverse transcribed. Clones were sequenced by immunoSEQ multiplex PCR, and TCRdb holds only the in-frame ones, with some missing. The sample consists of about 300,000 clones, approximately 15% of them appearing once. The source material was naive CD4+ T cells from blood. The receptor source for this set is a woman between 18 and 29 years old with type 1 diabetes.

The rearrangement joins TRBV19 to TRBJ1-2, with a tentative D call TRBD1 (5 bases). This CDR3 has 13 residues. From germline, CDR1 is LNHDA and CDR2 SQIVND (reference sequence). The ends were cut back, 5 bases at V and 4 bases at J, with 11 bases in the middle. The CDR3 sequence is CASSRDSIYGYTF. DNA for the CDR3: TGTGCCAGTAGTCGCGACAGTATCTATGGCTACACCTTC.

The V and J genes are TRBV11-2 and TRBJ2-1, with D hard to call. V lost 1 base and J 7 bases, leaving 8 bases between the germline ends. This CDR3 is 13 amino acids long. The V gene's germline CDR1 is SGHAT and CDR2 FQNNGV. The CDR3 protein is CASSLGESNEQFF. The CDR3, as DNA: TGTGCCAGCAGCTTAGGAGAGTCAAATGAGCAGTTCTTC.

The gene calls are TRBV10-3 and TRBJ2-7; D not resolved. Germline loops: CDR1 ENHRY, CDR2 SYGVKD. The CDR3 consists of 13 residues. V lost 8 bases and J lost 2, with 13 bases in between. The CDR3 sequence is CAIQHPFTYEQYF. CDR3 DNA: TGTGCCATCCAACATCCCTTTACCTACGAGCAGTACTTC.

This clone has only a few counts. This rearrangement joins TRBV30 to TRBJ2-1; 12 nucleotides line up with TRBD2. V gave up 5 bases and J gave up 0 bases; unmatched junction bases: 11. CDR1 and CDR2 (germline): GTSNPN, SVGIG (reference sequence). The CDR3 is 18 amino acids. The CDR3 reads CAWGGLAGSTYSYNEQFF. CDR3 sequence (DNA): TGTGCCTGGGGAGGACTAGCGGGATCTACCTACTCCTACAATGAGCAGTTCTTC.

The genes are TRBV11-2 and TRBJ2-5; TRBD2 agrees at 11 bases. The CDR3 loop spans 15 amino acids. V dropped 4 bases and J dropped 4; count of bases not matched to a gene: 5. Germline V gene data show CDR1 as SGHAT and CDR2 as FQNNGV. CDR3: CASSSLAGVRETQYF. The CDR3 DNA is TGTGCCAGCAGCTCACTAGCGGGAGTGAGAGAGACCCAGTACTTC.

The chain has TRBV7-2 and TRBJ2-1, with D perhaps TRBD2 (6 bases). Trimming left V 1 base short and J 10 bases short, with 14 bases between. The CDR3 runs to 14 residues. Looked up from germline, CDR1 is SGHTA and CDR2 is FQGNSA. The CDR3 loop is CASSLERVSREQFF. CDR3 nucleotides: TGTGCCAGCAGCTTAGAGCGGGTAAGCAGGGAGCAGTTCTTC.

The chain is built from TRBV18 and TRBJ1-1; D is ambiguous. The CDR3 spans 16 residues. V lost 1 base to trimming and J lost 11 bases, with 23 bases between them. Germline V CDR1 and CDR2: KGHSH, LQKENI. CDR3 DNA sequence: TGTGCCAGCTCACCACTCCGTAGCGGTGAACGGTCGTTTGCTTTCTTT. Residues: CASSPLRSGERSFAFF.

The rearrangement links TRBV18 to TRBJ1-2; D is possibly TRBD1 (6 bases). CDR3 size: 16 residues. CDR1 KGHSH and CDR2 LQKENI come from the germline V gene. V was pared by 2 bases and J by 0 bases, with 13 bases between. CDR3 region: CASSPNRDYSNYGYTF. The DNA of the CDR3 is TGTGCCAGCTCACCAAACAGGGACTACTCTAACTATGGCTACACCTTC.

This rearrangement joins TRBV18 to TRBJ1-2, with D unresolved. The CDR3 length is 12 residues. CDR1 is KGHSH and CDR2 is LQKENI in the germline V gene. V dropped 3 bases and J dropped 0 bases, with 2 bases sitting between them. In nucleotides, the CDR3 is TGTGCCAGCTCACCCGCTAACTATGGCTACACCTTC. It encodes CASSPANYGYTF.

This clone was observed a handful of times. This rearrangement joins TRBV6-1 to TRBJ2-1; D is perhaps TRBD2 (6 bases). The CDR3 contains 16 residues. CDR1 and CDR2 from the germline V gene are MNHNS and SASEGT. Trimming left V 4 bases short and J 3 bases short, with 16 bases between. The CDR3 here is CASSVTRAAVYNEQFF. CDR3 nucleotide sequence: TGTGCCAGCAGTGTGACTAGAGCGGCAGTCTACAATGAGCAGTTCTTC.

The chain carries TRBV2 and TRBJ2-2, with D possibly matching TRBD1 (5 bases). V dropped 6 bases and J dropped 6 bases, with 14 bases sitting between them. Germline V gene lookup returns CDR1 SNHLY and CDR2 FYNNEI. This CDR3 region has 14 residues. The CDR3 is CASREKWTPGELFF. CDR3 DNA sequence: TGTGCCAGCAGAGAGAAATGGACACCCGGGGAGCTGTTTTTT. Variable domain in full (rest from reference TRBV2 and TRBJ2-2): EPEVTQTPSHQVTQMGQEVILRCVPISNHLYFYWYRQILGQKVEFLVSFYNNEISEKSEIFDDQFSVERPDGSNFTLKIRSTKLEDSAMYFCASREKWTPGELFFGEGSRLTVL.

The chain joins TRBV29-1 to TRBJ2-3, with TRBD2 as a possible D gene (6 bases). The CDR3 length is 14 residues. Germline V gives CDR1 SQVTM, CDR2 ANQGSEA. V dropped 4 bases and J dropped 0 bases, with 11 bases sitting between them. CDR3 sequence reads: CSVATGSSTDTQYF. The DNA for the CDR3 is TGCAGCGTTGCCACCGGGAGTAGCACAGATACGCAGTATTTT.

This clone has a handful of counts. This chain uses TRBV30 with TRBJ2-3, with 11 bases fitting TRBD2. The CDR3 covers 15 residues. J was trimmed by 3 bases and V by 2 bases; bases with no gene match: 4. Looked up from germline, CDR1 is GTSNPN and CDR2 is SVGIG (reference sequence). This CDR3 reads CAWSSTSGMTDTQYF. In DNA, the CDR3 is TGTGCCTGGAGTTCGACTAGCGGGATGACAGATACGCAGTATTTT.

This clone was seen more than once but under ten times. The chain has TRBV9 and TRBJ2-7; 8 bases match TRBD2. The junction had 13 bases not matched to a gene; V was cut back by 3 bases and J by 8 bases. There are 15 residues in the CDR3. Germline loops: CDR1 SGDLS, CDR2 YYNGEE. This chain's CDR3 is CASSGGGGLENQQYF. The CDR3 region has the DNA TGTGCCAGCAGCGGAGGGGGGGGACTAGAGAATCAGCAGTACTTC. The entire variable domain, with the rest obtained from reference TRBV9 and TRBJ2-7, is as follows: DSGVTQTPKHLITATGQRVTLRCSPRSGDLSVYWYQQSLDQGLQFLIQYYNGEERAKGNILERFSAQQFPDLHSELNLSSLELGDSALYFCASSGGGGLENQQYFGPGTRLTVT.

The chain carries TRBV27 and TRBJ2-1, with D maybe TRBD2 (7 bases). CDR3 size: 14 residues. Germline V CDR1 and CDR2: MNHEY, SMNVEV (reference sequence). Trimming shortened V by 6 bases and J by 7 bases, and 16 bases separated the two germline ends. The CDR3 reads CASRHTGGKNEQFF. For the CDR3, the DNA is TGTGCCAGCAGGCACACGGGGGGCAAGAATGAGCAGTTCTTC.

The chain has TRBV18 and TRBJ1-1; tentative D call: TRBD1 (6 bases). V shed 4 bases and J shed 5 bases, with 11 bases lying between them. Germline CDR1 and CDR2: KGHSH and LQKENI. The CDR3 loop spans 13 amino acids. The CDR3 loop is CASSRGGSTEAFF. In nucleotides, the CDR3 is TGTGCCAGCTCACGGGGGGGCAGTACTGAAGCTTTCTTT.